This paragraph reports one T cell receptor beta chain. Its specificity is unknown. This sample stems from a study of PD-1 blockade in classical Hodgkin lymphoma. Notes on the study in general: Underlying causes for the observed repertoire differences were not defined, possibly disease activity or prior therapy. TCR diversity in CD4+, not CD8+, cells rose significantly by C4D1.

This table comes from immunoSEQ multiplex PCR, and its TCRdb copy is limited to in-frame clones, with some not included. The sample consists of about 19,000 clones, about four fifths of them appearing once. Every one of the patients relapsed after autologous stem cell transplantation (brentuximab vedotin exposure was variable). Best overall response was complete response, partial response or progressive disease in these relapsed/refractory classical Hodgkin lymphoma patients. This receptor was obtained from a human donor with classical Hodgkin lymphoma. Sequencing used peripheral blood mononuclear cells (PBMCs), obtained before the second cycle of nivolumab.

This CDR3 is CASSLANEQFF. The DNA of the CDR3 is TGTGCCAGCAGCTTGGCCAATGAGCAGTTCTTC. This sequence joins TRBV5-4 and TRBJ2-1; D unresolved. CDR3 length: 11 residues. Germline CDR1 SGHNT, CDR2 YYREEE (reference sequence). V lost 0 bases to trimming and J lost 6 bases, with 1 base between them.